The clone carrying this T cell receptor (beta chain) has just one count. The CDR3 is made up of 15 amino acids. Germline CDR1 is KGHDR and CDR2 is SFDVKD. Trimming at V came to 2 bases and at J to 0 bases, leaving 3 bases not matched to a gene. This entry comes from a study of blood T cell repertoires in COVID-19. At the level of the study: Nucleic acid was either cDNA or gDNA, and it came from T cells, B-cell-depleted T cells, or PBMCs.

Original analysis: Reference gene primer amplification in the assay estimated nucleated cell counts. The table came from immunoSEQ multiplex PCR; TCRdb's copy has only in-frame clones and leaves some out. The D gene and trimming were derived from the DNA, and the V and J assignments and clone size from that table. The table has roughly 100,000 clones, 82% seen once. The chain is built from TRBV24-1 and TRBJ2-7; 7 nucleotides agree with TRBD2. This clonotype was obtained from a man aged 55-75 years with acute or convalescent COVID-19. Sample: peripheral blood. The CDR3 region is CATSDSREGSYEQYF. The CDR3 DNA is TGTGCCACCAGTGATTCTAGGGAGGGCTCCTACGAGCAGTACTTC.